These 27 T cell receptor beta chains were all obtained from the same sample, sequenced in a study of T cell repertoires in aging, cancer and after chemotherapy. Amplification of TCR beta used genomic DNA extracted from peripheral blood. TRB rearrangements spanning V, D and J were amplified using mixed TRB-A/B primers. TCRdb independently ran MiXCR on the multiplex PCR reads; one entry per CDR3 protein. The sample records 10,000 to 15,000 distinct CDR3 sequences, 35% to 40% being singletons. Sample: blood. The receptor set was obtained from a human donor in good health. The donor label of this sample is uncertain.

This clonotype ranks as medium-sized (0.01 to 0.1%). The J gene is TRBJ2-1, the V gene TRBV19, with D possibly TRBD2 on 6 matching bases. V shed 4 bases and J shed 9 bases, with 16 bases lying between them. The CDR3 is 14 residues long. In germline, CDR1 is LNHDA, CDR2 SQIVND (reference sequence). The CDR3 DNA follows: TGTGCCAGTAGTAGGCGTCCGGGAGAAGGTGAGCAGTTCTTC. Its translation: CASSRRPGEGEQFF. Filled out from reference TRBV19 and TRBJ2-1, the complete variable domain reads DGGITQSPKYLFRKEGQNVTLSCEQNLNHDAMYWYRQDPGQGLRLIYYSQIVNDFQKGDIAEGYSVSREKKESFPLTVTSAQKNPTAFYLCASSRRPGEGEQFFGPGTRLTVL.

This clonotype was picked up one time. The genes are TRBV27 and TRBJ1-2; 9 bases agree with TRBD1. Germline-derived CDR1 and CDR2 are MNHEY and SMNVEV (reference sequence). The CDR3 has 15 residues. V was pared by 2 bases and J by 6 bases, with 7 bases of the junction left unmatched. CDR3 nucleotide sequence: TGTGCCAGCAGTTTAACGTGGACAGGGGTTAATGGCTACACCTTC. As protein: CASSLTWTGVNGYTF.

The rearrangement uses TRBV6-1 and TRBJ1-6, with TRBD1 matching over 7 bases. J was trimmed by 10 bases and V by 0 bases; bases with no gene match: 9. Germline V gene data show CDR1 as MNHNS and CDR2 as SASEGT. This CDR3 comprises 16 residues. CDR3 in DNA: TGTGCCAGCAGTGAAGCCGGAGAGACAGGGTTCTCACCCCTCCACTTT. Its protein is CASSEAGETGFSPLHF.

This chain joins TRBV10-3 and TRBJ2-1; 10 nucleotides agree with TRBD1. J gave up 6 bases and V 5 bases, and 13 bases lay outside the gene matches. Looked up from germline, CDR1 is ENHRY and CDR2 is SYGVKD. CDR3 size: 17 residues. In nucleotides, the CDR3 is TGTGCCATCAGTCAAGCGCGACCGGGACAGGGGTCCAATGAGCAGTTCTTC. It specifies CAISQARPGQGSNEQFF.

CDR3: CASSQTLAGGEQFF. The CDR3 DNA follows: TGTGCCAGCAGCCAAACACTAGCGGGGGGTGAGCAGTTCTTC. The V and J genes are TRBV6-2 or TRBV6-3 and TRBJ2-1; TRBD2 matches 12 bases. J gave up 9 bases and V 6 bases, and 6 bases lay outside the gene matches. The CDR3 loop spans 14 amino acids. From germline, CDR1 is MNHEY and CDR2 SVGEGT.

A few counts support this clonotype. V and J are TRBV11-3 and TRBJ2-7, with 9 bases matching TRBD1. The CDR3 has 15 residues. CDR1 is SGHNT and CDR2 is YENEEA in the germline V gene. Trimming took 4 bases from V and 6 from J; bases not matched to a gene: 10. CDR3 protein: CASSSTRTGVGEQYF. The CDR3 DNA reads as TGTGCCAGCAGCTCTACGAGGACAGGGGTTGGCGAGCAGTACTTC.

The rearrangement joins TRBV6-5 to TRBJ2-7, with D perhaps matching TRBD1 (5 bases). CDR3 length: 14 residues. V lost 4 bases and J 4 bases, leaving 14 bases between the germline ends. The V gene's germline CDR1 is MNHEY and CDR2 SVGAGI. The CDR3 sequence is CASSCSTVGYEQYF. CDR3 bases: TGTGCCAGCAGTTGCTCGACAGTGGGTTACGAGCAGTACTTC.

V and J are TRBV18 and TRBJ1-2; D gene uncertain. Per germline, CDR1 KGHSH and CDR2 LQKENI. V was shortened by 0 bases and J by 4 bases, with 9 bases between the two germline ends. The CDR3 spans 14 residues. The CDR3 DNA reads TGTGCCAGCTCACCACCGGGAGGAGGCTATGGCTACACCTTC. Protein: CASSPPGGGYGYTF.

V is TRBV7-6 and J is TRBJ1-1; D is uncertain. V shed 5 bases and J shed 2 bases, with 15 bases lying between them. Per the germline V gene, CDR1 is SGHVS and CDR2 is FNYEAQ. The CDR3 covers 15 residues. The CDR3 DNA reads as TGTGCCAGCAGCGCCATAAAGGGCGCTAACACTGAAGCTTTCTTT. Its protein product is CASSAIKGANTEAFF.

The chain employs TRBV12-3 or TRBV12-4 and TRBJ2-7; D might be TRBD1 or TRBD2, each matching 5 bases. The CDR3 has 12 residues. The V gene lost 3 bases and the J gene lost 7 bases, with 10 bases spanning the gap. The CDR3 is CASSFLGVEQYF. CDR3 nucleotide sequence: TGTGCCAGCAGTTTTTTGGGGGTTGAGCAGTACTTC.

V and J are TRBV6-5 and TRBJ2-3; D not certain. The V and J ends lost 2 bases and 2 bases respectively, with 11 bases between them. This CDR3 region has 15 residues. Germline V gene sequence: CDR1 MNHEY, CDR2 SVGAGI. This chain's CDR3 is CASSYNGGFTDTQYF. The CDR3 bases are TGTGCCAGCAGTTACAACGGCGGCTTCACAGATACGCAGTATTTT.

This clonotype occurred a few times. This chain uses TRBV30 with TRBJ1-1, with 8 positions matching TRBD1. CDR1 GTSNPN and CDR2 SVGIG come from the germline V gene (reference sequence). V dropped 3 bases and J dropped 7; count of bases not matched to a gene: 7. The CDR3 covers 13 residues. CDR3 residues: CAWSQQGDGEAFF. CDR3 nucleotides: TGTGCCTGGAGCCAACAGGGGGATGGTGAAGCTTTCTTT. Variable domain in full (rest from reference TRBV30 and TRBJ1-1): SQTIHQWPATLVQPVGSPLSLECTVEGTSNPNLYWYRQAAGRGLQLLFYSVGIGQISSEVPQNLSASRPQDRQFILSSKKLLLSDSGFYLCAWSQQGDGEAFFGQGTRLTVV.

This clonotype has only a few counts. The V gene is TRBV7-6, the J gene TRBJ2-7, with 9 bases aligning to TRBD1. After removal of 4 bases from V and 5 bases from J, the junction contained 9 bases not matched to a gene. This CDR3 contains 15 residues. Germline V lookup: CDR1 SGHVS, CDR2 FNYEAQ. The CDR3 spells CASSSARDREDEQYF. In DNA form, the CDR3 reads TGTGCCAGCAGCTCGGCCCGGGACAGGGAGGACGAGCAGTACTTC.

The chain has TRBV12-3 or TRBV12-4 and TRBJ2-2, with 8 bases identical to TRBD2. This CDR3 is built from 15 residues. V lost 2 bases, J lost 2 bases, and 1 base stayed unmatched. This CDR3 reads CASSLSGGNTGELFF. CDR3 sequence (DNA): TGTGCCAGCAGTTTAAGCGGGGGAAACACCGGGGAGCTGTTTTTT.

This clonotype was found a few times. DNA of the CDR3: TGTGCCAGCTCACCATACGGGGGAAGCTCCTACGAGCAGTACTTC. Translated, it gives CASSPYGGSSYEQYF. This sequence joins TRBV18 and TRBJ2-7, with D possibly TRBD2 on 6 matching bases. The CDR3 is 15 amino acids. From germline, CDR1 is KGHSH and CDR2 LQKENI. With 2 bases removed from V and 0 bases from J, the gap between germline ends came to 11 bases.

This clonotype turned up a few times. The chain has TRBV11-3 and TRBJ2-3; D is unclear. V was shortened by 5 bases and J by 2 bases, with 11 bases between the two germline ends. CDR3 length equals 14 residues. Germline CDR1 is SGHNT and CDR2 is YENEEA. In DNA, the CDR3 is TGTGCCAGCAGCCCCAGACACCTCACAGATACGCAGTATTTT. Encoded protein: CASSPRHLTDTQYF.

This clonotype was seen just once. CDR3 bases: TGTGCCAGCTCACTCCGTAGAGAAGAGACCCAGTACTTC. Translation: CASSLRREETQYF. This rearrangement joins TRBV18 to TRBJ2-5; no clear D gene. The CDR3 extends over 13 amino acids. V lost 4 bases, J lost 3 bases, and 9 bases lay in between. CDR1 is KGHSH, CDR2 LQKENI, per germline. Variable domain in full (rest from reference TRBV18 and TRBJ2-5): NAGVMQNPRHLVRRRGQEARLRCSPMKGHSHVYWYRQLPEEGLKFMVYLQKENIIDESGMPKERFSAEFPKEGPSILRIQQVVRGDSAAYFCASSLRREETQYFGPGTRLLVL.

This chain uses TRBV12-3 or TRBV12-4 with TRBJ2-5; a weak D match, TRBD2 (6 bases). The germline V and J ends were trimmed by 6 bases and 5 bases, with 13 bases remaining between them. CDR3 size: 13 residues. CDR3 nucleotides: TGTGCCAGCAGGCGAACTAGCAGGGAGACCCAGTACTTC. This sequence encodes CASRRTSRETQYF.

This chain uses TRBV6-6 with TRBJ2-7; D remains ambiguous. The CDR3 has 14 residues. Germline V gene data show CDR1 as MNHNY and CDR2 as SVGAGI (reference sequence). The V gene lost 4 bases and the J gene lost 2 bases, with 12 bases spanning the gap. The CDR3 sequence: CASSLYTEPYEQYF. CDR3 sequence (DNA): TGTGCCAGCAGTTTATACACGGAACCCTACGAGCAGTACTTC.

J is TRBJ1-5 and V is TRBV7-9; 7 nucleotides line up with TRBD1. The junction had 12 bases not matched to a gene; V was cut back by 4 bases and J by 3 bases. The CDR3 extends over 17 amino acids. Germline V gene data show CDR1 as SEHNR and CDR2 as FQNEAQ (reference sequence). In DNA form, the CDR3 reads TGTGCCAGCAGCTCTCTAAGCTCAGGGGGGATCAATCAGCCCCAGCATTTT. As protein: CASSSLSSGGINQPQHF.

This clonotype is classed as medium-sized. The chain couples TRBV19 to TRBJ2-1; D unclear. The CDR3 loop spans 13 amino acids. The V end was cut by 7 bases, the J end by 7 bases, with 14 bases between. Germline V gene data show CDR1 as LNHDA and CDR2 as SQIVND (reference sequence). CDR3 sequence (DNA): TGTGCCAGTATAGAAAGGGTGGGAAATGAGCAGTTCTTC. Residues: CASIERVGNEQFF.

This clonotype was observed a single time. This chain uses TRBV19 with TRBJ2-3, with D perhaps TRBD1 or TRBD2 (5 bases each). The CDR3 is 14 residues long. Trimming cost V 7 bases and J 2 bases, with 13 bases left between them. Germline CDR1 is LNHDA and CDR2 is SQIVND (reference sequence). CDR3 protein: CASTTGTLTDTQYF. CDR3 nucleotide sequence: TGTGCCAGTACGACCGGGACGCTCACAGATACGCAGTATTTT.

This clonotype is labeled medium-sized. Written as DNA, the CDR3 is TGTGCCAGTAGTATTGAGGGGCGGGGGCCTCGGTATACGCAGTATTTT. Its protein product is CASSIEGRGPRYTQYF. This chain uses TRBV19 with TRBJ2-3; a possible D gene is TRBD2 (7 bases). Germline assignment: CDR1 LNHDA and CDR2 SQIVND (reference sequence). The CDR3 has 16 amino acids. V lost 3 bases and J lost 7, with 20 bases in between.

In its sample, this clonotype was seen a few times. The chain links TRBV15 to TRBJ2-5; 10 bases line up with TRBD2. Germline V gene data show CDR1 as LNHNV and CDR2 as YYDKDF (reference sequence). V shed 5 bases and J 4 bases; nucleotides not matched to a gene: 7. The CDR3 runs to 15 residues. This CDR3 is CATSSIAGGGETQYF. The CDR3 bases are TGTGCCACCAGCTCGATAGCGGGAGGCGGAGAGACCCAGTACTTC. The full variable domain, in which reference TRBV15 and TRBJ2-5 provide the parts outside the CDR3, is DAMVIQNPRYQVTQFGKPVTLSCSQTLNHNVMYWYQQKSSQAPKLLFHYYDKDFNNEADTPDNFQSRRPNTSFCFLDIRSPGLGDTAMYLCATSSIAGGGETQYFGPGTRLLVL.

The V call is TRBV13, the J call TRBJ2-6; D gene unclear. The CDR3 totals 15 residues. Germline V gene sequence: CDR1 PRHDT, CDR2 FYEKMQ (reference sequence). The V gene lost 5 bases and the J gene lost 2 bases, with 10 bases spanning the gap. CDR3 sequence: CASSPRPTGANVLTF. The CDR3 DNA reads TGTGCCAGCAGCCCACGGCCCACTGGGGCCAACGTCCTGACTTTC.

The chain combines TRBV5-6 with TRBJ1-4; D not certain. CDR3 size: 15 residues. Deletions cut 2 bases from V and 5 bases from J, with 13 bases between. The germline CDR1 and CDR2 sequences are SGHDT and YYEEEE. CDR3 in DNA: TGTGCCAGCAGCTTCACGGGAGAAAGAAATGAAAAACTGTTTTTT. Its protein product is CASSFTGERNEKLFF.

The chain employs TRBV6-5 and TRBJ2-7; TRBD1 matches at 9 bases. Per germline, CDR1 MNHEY and CDR2 SVGAGI. V trimming: 3 bases; J trimming: 5 bases; junction bases outside the gene matches: 11. This CDR3 is 16 amino acids long. The CDR3 reads CASSYSIRTGAHEQYF. CDR3 nucleotides: TGTGCCAGCAGTTATTCGATCAGGACAGGGGCCCACGAGCAGTACTTC.